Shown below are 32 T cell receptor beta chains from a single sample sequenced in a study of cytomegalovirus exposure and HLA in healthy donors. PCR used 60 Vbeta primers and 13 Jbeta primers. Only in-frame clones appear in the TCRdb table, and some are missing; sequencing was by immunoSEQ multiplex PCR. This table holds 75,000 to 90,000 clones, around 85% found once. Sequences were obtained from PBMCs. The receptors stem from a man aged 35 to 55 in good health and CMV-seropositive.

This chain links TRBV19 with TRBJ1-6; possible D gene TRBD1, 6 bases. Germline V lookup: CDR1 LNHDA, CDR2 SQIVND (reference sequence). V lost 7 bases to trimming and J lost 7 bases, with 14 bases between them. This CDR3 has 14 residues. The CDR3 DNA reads TGTGCCAGTACCGCGGACAGTCTCAATTCACCCCTCCACTTT. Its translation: CASTADSLNSPLHF.

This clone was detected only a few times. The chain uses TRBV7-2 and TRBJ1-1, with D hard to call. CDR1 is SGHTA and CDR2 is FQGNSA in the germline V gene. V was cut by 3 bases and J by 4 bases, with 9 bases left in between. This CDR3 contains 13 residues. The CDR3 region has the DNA TGTGCCAGCAGCTTTGTGGGAGGCACTGAAGCTTTCTTT. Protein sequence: CASSFVGGTEAFF.

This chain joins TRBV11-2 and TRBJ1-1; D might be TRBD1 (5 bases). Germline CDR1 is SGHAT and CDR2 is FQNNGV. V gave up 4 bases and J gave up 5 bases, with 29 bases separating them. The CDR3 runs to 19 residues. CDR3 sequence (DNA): TGTGCCAGCAGCTCAGGTATGGTAGGGGAATTCTCTAGAAGTACTGAAGCTTTCTTT. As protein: CASSSGMVGEFSRSTEAFF.

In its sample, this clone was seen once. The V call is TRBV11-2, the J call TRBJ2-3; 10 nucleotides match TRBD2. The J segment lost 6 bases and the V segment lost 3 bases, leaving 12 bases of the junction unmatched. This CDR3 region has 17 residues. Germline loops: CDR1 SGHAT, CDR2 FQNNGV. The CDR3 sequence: CASSFSLAGAREDTQYF. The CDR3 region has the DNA TGTGCCAGCAGCTTTTCGCTAGCGGGGGCCCGGGAGGATACGCAGTATTTT.

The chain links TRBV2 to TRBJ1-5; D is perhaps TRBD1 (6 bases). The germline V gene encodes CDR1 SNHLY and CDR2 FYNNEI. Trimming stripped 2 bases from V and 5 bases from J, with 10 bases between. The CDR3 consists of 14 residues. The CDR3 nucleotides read TGTGCCAGCAGTGAAACGAACAGGGATCAGCCCCAGCATTTT. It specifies CASSETNRDQPQHF.

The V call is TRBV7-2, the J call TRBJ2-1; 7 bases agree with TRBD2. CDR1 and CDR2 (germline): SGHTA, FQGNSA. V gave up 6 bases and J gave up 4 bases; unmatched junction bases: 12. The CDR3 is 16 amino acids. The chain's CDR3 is CASRLPSGGLYNEQFF. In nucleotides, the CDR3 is TGTGCCAGCAGACTGCCTAGCGGAGGCTTATACAATGAGCAGTTCTTC.

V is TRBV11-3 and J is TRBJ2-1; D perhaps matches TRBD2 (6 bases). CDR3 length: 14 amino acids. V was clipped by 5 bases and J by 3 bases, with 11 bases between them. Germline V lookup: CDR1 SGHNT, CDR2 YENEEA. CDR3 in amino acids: CASSPPGDYNEQFF. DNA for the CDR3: TGTGCCAGCAGCCCGCCGGGGGACTACAATGAGCAGTTCTTC.

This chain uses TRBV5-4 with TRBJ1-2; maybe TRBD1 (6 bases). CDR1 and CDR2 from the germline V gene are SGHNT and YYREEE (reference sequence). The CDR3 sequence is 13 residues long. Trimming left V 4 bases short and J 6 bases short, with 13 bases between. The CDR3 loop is CASSLQGLNGYTF. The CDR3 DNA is TGTGCCAGCAGCCTACAGGGATTAAATGGCTACACCTTC.

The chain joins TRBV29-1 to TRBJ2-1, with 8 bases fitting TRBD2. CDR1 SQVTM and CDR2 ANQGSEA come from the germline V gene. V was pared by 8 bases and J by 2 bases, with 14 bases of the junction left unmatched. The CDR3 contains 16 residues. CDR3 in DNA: TGCAGCACCCGACTGCGAGCGGGGGCACCCTACAATGAGCAGTTCTTC. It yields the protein CSTRLRAGAPYNEQFF.

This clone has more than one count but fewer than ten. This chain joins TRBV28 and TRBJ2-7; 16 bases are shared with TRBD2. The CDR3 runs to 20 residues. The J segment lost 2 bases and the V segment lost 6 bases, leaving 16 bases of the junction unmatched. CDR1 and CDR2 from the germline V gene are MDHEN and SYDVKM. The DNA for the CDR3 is TGTGCCAGCAGCTTTAAGGGTCTCGGGACTAGCGGGAGGGCTCCCTACGAGCAGTACTTC. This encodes CASSFKGLGTSGRAPYEQYF. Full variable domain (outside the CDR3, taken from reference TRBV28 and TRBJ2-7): DVKVTQSSRYLVKRTGEKVFLECVQDMDHENMFWYRQDPGLGLRLIYFSYDVKMKEKGDIPEGYSVSREKKERFSLILESASTNQTSMYLCASSFKGLGTSGRAPYEQYFGPGTRLTVT.

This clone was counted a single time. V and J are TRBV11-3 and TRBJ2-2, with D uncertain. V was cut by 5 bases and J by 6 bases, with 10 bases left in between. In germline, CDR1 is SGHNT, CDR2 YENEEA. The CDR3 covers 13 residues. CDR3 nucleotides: TGTGCCAGCAGCCGCCCTAACGCCGGGGAGCTGTTTTTT. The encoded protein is CASSRPNAGELFF.

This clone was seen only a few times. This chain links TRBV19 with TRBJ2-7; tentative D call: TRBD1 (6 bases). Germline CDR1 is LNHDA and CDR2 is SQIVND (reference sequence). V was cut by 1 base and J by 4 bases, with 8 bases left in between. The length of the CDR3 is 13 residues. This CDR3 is CASSIGTEYEQYF. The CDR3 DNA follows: TGTGCCAGTAGTATAGGGACAGAGTACGAGCAGTACTTC.

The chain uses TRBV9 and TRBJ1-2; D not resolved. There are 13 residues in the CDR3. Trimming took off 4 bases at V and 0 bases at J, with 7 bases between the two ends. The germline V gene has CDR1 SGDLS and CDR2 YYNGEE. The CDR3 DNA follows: TGTGCCAGCAGCTCCCTCGCTAACTATGGCTACACCTTC. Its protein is CASSSLANYGYTF.

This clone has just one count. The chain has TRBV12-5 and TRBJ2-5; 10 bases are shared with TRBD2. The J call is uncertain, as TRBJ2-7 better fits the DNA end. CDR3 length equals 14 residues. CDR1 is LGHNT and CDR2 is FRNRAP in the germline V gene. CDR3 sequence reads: CASGLAGGPHEQYF. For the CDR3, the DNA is TGTGCTAGTGGTTTAGCGGGGGGGCCCCACGAGCAGTACTTC.

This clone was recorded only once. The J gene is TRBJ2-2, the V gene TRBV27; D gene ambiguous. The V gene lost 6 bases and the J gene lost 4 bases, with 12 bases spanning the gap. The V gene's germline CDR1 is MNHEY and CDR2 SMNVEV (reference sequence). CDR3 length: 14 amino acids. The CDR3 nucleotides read TGTGCCAGCAGGAGTACCCGGAGCACCGGGGAGCTGTTTTTT. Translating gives CASRSTRSTGELFF.

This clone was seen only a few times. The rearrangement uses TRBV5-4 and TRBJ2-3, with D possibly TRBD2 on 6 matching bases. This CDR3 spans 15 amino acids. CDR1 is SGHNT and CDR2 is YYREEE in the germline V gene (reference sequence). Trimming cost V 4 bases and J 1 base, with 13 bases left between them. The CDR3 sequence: CASSGGGAGTDTQYF. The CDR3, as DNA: TGTGCCAGCAGCGGCGGAGGGGCCGGCACAGATACGCAGTATTTT.

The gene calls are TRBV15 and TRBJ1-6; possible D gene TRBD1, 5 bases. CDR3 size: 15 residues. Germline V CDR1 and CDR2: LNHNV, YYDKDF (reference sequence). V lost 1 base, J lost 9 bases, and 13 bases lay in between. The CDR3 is CATSRVAQEGSPLHF. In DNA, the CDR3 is TGTGCCACCAGCAGAGTGGCACAGGAGGGTTCACCCCTCCACTTT.

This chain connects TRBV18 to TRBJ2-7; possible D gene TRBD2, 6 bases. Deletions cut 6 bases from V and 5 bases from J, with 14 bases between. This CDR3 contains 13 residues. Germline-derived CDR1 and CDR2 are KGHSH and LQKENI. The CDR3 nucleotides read TGTGCCAGCTCTACTCTCCCGGGGGACGAGCAGTACTTC. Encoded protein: CASSTLPGDEQYF.

The CDR3 loop is CANRSGLAGHPYNEQFF. In nucleotides, the CDR3 is TGCGCCAACCGGTCCGGACTAGCGGGACACCCCTACAATGAGCAGTTCTTC. The chain joins TRBV10-1 to TRBJ2-1, with TRBD2 matching over 12 bases. The CDR3 runs 17 residues. In germline, CDR1 is WNHNN, CDR2 SYGVQD (reference sequence). With 10 bases clipped from V and 2 bases from J, the junction kept 12 bases outside the gene matches.

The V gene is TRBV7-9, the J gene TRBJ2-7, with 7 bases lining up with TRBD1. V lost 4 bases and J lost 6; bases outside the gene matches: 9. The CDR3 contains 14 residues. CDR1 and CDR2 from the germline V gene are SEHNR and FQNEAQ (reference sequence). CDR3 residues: CASSSGTATVEQYF. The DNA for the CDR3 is TGTGCCAGCAGCTCCGGGACAGCCACCGTCGAGCAGTACTTC.

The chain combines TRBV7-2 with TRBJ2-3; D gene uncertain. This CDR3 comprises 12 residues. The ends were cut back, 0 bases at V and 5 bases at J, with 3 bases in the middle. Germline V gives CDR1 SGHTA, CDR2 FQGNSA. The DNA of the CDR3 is TGTGCCAGCAGCTTAGCGCGAGATACGCAGTATTTT. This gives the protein CASSLARDTQYF.

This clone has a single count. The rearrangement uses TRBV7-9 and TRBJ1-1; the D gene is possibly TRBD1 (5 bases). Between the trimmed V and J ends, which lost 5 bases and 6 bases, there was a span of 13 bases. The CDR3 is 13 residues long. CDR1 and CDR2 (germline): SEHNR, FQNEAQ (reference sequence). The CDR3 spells CASSGPSGAEAFF. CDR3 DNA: TGTGCCAGCAGCGGCCCATCGGGGGCTGAAGCTTTCTTT.

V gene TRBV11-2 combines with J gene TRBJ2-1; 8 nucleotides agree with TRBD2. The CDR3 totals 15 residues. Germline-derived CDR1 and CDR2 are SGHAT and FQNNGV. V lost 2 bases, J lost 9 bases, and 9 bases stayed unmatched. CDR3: CASSLSGSTGGEQFF. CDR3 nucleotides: TGTGCCAGCAGCTTAAGCGGGAGTACGGGCGGTGAGCAGTTCTTC. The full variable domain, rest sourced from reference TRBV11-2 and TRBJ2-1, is EAGVAQSPRYKIIEKRQSVAFWCNPISGHATLYWYQQILGQGPKLLIQFQNNGVVDDSQLPKDRFSAERLKGVDSTLKIQPAKLEDSAVYLCASSLSGSTGGEQFFGPGTRLTVL.

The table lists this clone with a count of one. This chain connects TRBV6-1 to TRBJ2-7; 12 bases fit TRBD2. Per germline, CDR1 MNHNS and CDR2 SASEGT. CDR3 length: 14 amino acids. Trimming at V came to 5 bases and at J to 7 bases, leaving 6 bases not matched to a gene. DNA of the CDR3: TGTGCCAGCAGTCCTAGCGGGGGGGCTCGGGAGCAGTACTTC. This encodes CASSPSGGAREQYF.

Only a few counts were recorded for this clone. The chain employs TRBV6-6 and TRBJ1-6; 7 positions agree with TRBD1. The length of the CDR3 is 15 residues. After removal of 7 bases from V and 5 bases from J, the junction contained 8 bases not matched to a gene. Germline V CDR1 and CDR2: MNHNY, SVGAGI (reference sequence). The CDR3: CASNERDRNNSPLHF. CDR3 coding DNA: TGTGCCAGCAATGAACGGGACAGAAATAATTCACCCCTCCACTTT.

CDR3 amino acids: CASSGQGVSFLGDSPLHF. CDR3 bases: TGTGCCAGCAGTGGACAGGGGGTATCATTTTTGGGTGATTCACCCCTCCACTTT. The chain uses TRBV2 and TRBJ1-6, with 9 positions matching TRBD1. Germline CDR1 is SNHLY and CDR2 is FYNNEI. The CDR3 runs to 18 residues. V was clipped by 4 bases and J by 8 bases; unmatched bases: 15.

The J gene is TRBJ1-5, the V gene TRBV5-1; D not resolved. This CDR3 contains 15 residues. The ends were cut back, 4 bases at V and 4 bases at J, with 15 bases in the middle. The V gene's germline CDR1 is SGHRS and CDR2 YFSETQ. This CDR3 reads CASSTLPGGNQPQHF. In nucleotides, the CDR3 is TGCGCCAGCAGCACATTACCCGGAGGTAATCAGCCCCAGCATTTT.

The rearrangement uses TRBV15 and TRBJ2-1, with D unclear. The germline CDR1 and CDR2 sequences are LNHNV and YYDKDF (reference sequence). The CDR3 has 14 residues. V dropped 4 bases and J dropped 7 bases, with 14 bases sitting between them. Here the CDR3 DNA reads TGTGCCACCAGCATAGGCCTAGTGGCGAATGAGCAGTTCTTC. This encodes CATSIGLVANEQFF.

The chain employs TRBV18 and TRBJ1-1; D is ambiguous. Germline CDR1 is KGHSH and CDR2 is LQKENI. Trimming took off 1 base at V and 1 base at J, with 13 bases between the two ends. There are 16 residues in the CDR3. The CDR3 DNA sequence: TGTGCCAGCTCACCACGCCTATCTGGAGGGAACACTGAAGCTTTCTTT. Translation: CASSPRLSGGNTEAFF.

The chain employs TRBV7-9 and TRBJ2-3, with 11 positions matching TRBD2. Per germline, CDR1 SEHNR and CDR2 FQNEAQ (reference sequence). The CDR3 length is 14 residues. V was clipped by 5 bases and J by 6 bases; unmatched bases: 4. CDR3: CASSLWTSGDTQYF. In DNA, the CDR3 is TGTGCCAGCAGCCTGTGGACTAGCGGGGATACGCAGTATTTT.

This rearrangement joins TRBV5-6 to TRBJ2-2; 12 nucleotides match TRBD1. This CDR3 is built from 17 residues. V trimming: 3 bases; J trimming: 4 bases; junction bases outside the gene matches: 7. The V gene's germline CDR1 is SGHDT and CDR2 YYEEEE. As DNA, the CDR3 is TGTGCCAGCAGCTGGGGACAGGGGGCACAGAGCACCGGGGAGCTGTTTTTT. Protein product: CASSWGQGAQSTGELFF.

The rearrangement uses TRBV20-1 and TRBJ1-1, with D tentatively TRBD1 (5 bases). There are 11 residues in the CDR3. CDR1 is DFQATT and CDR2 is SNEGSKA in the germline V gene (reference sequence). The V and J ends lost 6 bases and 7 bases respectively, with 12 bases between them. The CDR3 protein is CSASHRSEAFF. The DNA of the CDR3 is TGCAGTGCATCGCACAGGAGTGAAGCTTTCTTT.